The clone carrying this TCR beta chain was counted many times. Antigen unknown. The data stem from a study of read filtering for tumor transcriptome and immune sequencing. Across the whole study: Mean patient age was 65.9 years, range roughly 45 to 80; over 16 male, more than 11 female. Transcriptome libraries were built from DNase-treated RNA. Whole-study results and caveats: About four fifths of IR-seq clonotypes had one read, totaling about 4% of reads; RNA-seq: roughly 76% and 46%. Dropping single-read clonotypes raised IR-seq and RNA-seq shared-clonotype correlation.

From approximately 400 ng of RNA, a library with molecular barcoded alpha/delta and beta/gamma adaptors was made. TCRdb itself ran the reads through MiXCR, one entry per CDR3 protein. The sample holds over 35,000 distinct CDR3 sequences, 12% seen once. The TCR originated in a donor older than 35 with multiple myeloma. Sequenced sample: a population of CD138-negative cells sorted from bone marrow.

The CDR3 loop reads CASSRGPGEQFF. CDR3 sequence (DNA): TGTGCCAGCAGCCGGGGGCCCGGAGAGCAGTTCTTC. V usage is TRBV3-1 and J usage is TRBJ2-1; a weak D match, TRBD1 (6 bases). The germline V gene has CDR1 LGHDT and CDR2 YNNKEL (reference sequence). CDR3 length: 12 amino acids. The ends were cut back, 4 bases at V and 10 bases at J, with 11 bases in the middle.